This TCR beta chain was observed in a study of post-analysis software for immune sequencing data. For the study at large: Several disease courses (relapsing-remitting, secondary progressive and progressive-relapsing) of multiple sclerosis were included. Study results and caveats: TRBV5-6, TRBV5-1 and TRBV20-1 belonged to a set of a handful of TRBV segments that were more frequent in patients than controls. Same-batch preparations were strongly co-clustered by F measure. Normalized Chao1 diversity was significantly lower in multiple sclerosis patients than in controls.

The germline gives CDR1 LGHDT, CDR2 YNNKEL (reference sequence). V gave up 5 bases and J gave up 3 bases, with 16 bases separating them. The CDR3 is 15 amino acids. Researchers reported that TCR beta cDNA libraries carried unique molecular identifiers. Input populations of about 0.95 to 11 million T cells gave rise to 500,000 or so cDNA molecules. TCRdb processed the PCR reads anew with MiXCR; each CDR3 protein has one entry. Counted here are some 260,000 distinct CDR3 sequences, 36% occurring once; the ten biggest clones make up around 4.8%. As regards this clonotype: The antigen is unknown.

This clonotype originated in a girl between 5 and 17 years old with multiple sclerosis. The source material was blood. The chain recombines TRBV3-1 with TRBJ1-1; D perhaps matches TRBD1 (5 bases). DNA of the CDR3: TGTGCCAGCAGCTTCGTCGGGGGGTCCGACACTGAAGCTTTCTTT. Amino acid sequence: CASSFVGGSDTEAFF.